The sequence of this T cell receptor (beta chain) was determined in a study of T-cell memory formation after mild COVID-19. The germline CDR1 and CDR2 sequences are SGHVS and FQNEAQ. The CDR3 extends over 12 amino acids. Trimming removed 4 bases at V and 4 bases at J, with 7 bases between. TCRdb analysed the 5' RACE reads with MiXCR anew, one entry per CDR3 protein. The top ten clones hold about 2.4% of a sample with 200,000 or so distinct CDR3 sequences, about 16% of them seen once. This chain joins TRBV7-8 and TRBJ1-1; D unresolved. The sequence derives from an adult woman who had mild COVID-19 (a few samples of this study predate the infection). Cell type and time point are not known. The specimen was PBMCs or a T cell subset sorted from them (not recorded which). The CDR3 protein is CASSSAGTEAFF. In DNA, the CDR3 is TGTGCCAGCAGCTCCGCCGGCACTGAAGCTTTCTTT.